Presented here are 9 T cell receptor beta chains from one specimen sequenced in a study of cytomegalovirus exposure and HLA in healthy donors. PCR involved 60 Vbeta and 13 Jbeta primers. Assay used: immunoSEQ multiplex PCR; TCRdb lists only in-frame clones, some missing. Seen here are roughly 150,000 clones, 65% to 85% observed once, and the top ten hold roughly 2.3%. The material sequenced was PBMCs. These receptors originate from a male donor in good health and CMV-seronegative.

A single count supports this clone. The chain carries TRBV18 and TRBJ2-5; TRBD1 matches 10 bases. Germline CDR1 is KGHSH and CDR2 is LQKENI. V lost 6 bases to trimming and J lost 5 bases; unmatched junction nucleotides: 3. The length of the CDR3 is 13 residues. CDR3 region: CASSDRGHETQYF. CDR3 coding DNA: TGTGCCAGCTCCGACAGGGGGCATGAGACCCAGTACTTC.

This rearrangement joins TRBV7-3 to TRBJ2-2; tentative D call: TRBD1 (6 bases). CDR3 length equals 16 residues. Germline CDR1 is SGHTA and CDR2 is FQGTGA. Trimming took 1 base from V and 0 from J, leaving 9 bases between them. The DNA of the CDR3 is TGTGCCAGCAGCTTAATTGGGGGCGCGAACACCGGGGAGCTGTTTTTT. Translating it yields CASSLIGGANTGELFF.

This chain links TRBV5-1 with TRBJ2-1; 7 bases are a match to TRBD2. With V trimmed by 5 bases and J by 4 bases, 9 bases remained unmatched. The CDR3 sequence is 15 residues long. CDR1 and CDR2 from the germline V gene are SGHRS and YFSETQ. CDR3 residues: CASRIGLVAYNEQFF. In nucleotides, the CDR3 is TGCGCCAGCAGAATTGGACTAGTGGCTTACAATGAGCAGTTCTTC. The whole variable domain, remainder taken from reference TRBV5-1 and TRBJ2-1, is KAGVTQTPRYLIKTRGQQVTLSCSPISGHRSVSWYQQTPGQGLQFLFEYFSETQRNKGNFPGRFSGRQFSNSRSEMNVSTLELGDSALYLCASRIGLVAYNEQFFGPGTRLTVL.

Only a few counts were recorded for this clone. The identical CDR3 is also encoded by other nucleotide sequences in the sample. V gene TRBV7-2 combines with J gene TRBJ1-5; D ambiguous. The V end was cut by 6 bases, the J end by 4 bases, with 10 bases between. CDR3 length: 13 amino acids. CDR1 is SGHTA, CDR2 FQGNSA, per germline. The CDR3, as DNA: TGTGCCAGCAGTTCCCGAGGGAATCAGCCCCAGCATTTT. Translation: CASSSRGNQPQHF.

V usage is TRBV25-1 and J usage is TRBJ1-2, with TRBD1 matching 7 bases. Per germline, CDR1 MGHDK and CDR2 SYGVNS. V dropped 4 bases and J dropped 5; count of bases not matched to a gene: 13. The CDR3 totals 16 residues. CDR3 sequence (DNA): TGTGCCAGCAGTGGGACAGGAGAAGAACAATGGTATGGCTACACCTTC. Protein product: CASSGTGEEQWYGYTF.

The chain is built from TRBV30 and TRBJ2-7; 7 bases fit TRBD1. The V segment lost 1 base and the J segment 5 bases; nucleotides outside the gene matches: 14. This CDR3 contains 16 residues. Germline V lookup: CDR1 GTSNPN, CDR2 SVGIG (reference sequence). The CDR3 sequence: CAWSAGALIRGNEQYF. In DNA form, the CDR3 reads TGTGCCTGGAGTGCCGGGGCCTTAATCAGGGGGAACGAGCAGTACTTC.

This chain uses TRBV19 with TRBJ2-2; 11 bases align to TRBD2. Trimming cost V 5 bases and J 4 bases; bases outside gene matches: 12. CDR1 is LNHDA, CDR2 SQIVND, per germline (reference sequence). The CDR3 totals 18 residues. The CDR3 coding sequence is TGTGCCAGTAGTCCCGGACTAGCGGGTACGACAAGCACCGGGGAGCTGTTTTTT. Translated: CASSPGLAGTTSTGELFF.

CDR3: CASSGTSGGNEQFF. The CDR3 DNA follows: TGTGCCAGCAGTGGGACTAGCGGGGGCAATGAGCAGTTCTTC. The chain has TRBV6-4 and TRBJ2-1; 13 nucleotides agree with TRBD2. With 4 bases clipped from V and 6 bases from J, the junction kept 0 bases outside the gene matches. The CDR3 is 14 residues long. CDR1 and CDR2 from the germline V gene are MRHNA and SNTAGT.

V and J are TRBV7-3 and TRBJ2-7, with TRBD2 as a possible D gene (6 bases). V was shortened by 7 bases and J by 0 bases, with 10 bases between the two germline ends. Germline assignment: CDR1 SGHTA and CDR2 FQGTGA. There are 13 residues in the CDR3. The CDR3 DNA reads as TGTGCCAGCAAGGGACTTAACTCCTACGAGCAGTACTTC. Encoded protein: CASKGLNSYEQYF.